This TCR beta chain was captured in a study of ipilimumab plus nivolumab after autologous stem cell transplantation. The wider study: DLBCL patients had primary refractory or relapsed disease.

V lost 5 bases and J lost 10, with 12 bases in between. Germline CDR1 and CDR2: SNHLY and FYNNEI. CDR3 length: 12 amino acids. Some clones are missing from TCRdb's copy, which holds only in-frame ones; the method was immunoSEQ multiplex PCR. The profile covers 15,000 to 20,000 clones, with roughly 70% appearing a single time and less than 25% taken by the ten largest. Dosing: nivolumab 3 mg/kg IV, weeks 1, 4, 7, 10, then every two weeks to week 26. Findings and caveats of the study: TCR repertoire, Treg phenotype and gut microbiota reportedly support more study of this approach.

This clone was counted between two and nine times. Its target is not known. This TCR came from a male donor with diffuse large B-cell lymphoma. The sequencing here drew on PBMCs, taken in a trial of ipilimumab plus nivolumab as post-transplant consolidation. The chain recombines TRBV2 with TRBJ2-1; no clear D gene. The CDR3 here is CASSPIVGEQFF. The CDR3 coding sequence is TGTGCCAGCAGTCCTATCGTTGGGGAGCAGTTCTTC.